The 17 T cell receptor beta chains below all came from one sample that was sequenced in a study of blood T cell repertoires in COVID-19. The protocol was immunoSEQ multiplex PCR, while the TCRdb copy is restricted to in-frame clones and leaves out a portion. The sample lists 100,000 to 150,000 clones; 85% to 90% were seen once. Sequencing was carried out using peripheral blood. The receptors were gathered from a man between 50 and 59 years old with acute or convalescent COVID-19.

The chain is built from TRBV5-1 and TRBJ1-5; 7 bases are shared with TRBD1. V dropped 4 bases and J dropped 4; count of bases not matched to a gene: 5. The CDR3 is made up of 14 amino acids. Germline assignment: CDR1 SGHRS and CDR2 YFSETQ. The CDR3 DNA is TGCGCCAGCAGCCAAGGGACAGAAAATCAGCCCCAGCATTTT. Translation gives CASSQGTENQPQHF.

The chain combines TRBV21-1 with TRBJ2-5; TRBD1 is taken as the D call from the table, unchecked against the DNA. TRBV21-1 is an annotated pseudogene. The CDR3 is 15 amino acids. CDR3 nucleotide sequence: TGTGCCAGCAGCAGAGCGATACAAACAGGGAATGAGCAGTACTTC. Translated, it gives CASSRAIQTGNEQYF.

This clone showed up just a few times. This chain links TRBV7-9 with TRBJ1-2; no firm D call. CDR3 length: 12 residues. CDR1 SEHNR and CDR2 FQNEAQ come from the germline V gene (reference sequence). V shed 3 bases and J shed 8 bases, with 10 bases lying between them. The CDR3 protein is CASSFERGGYTF. CDR3 DNA sequence: TGTGCCAGCAGCTTTGAGCGAGGGGGCTACACCTTC.

V gene TRBV14 combines with J gene TRBJ2-7; 7 nucleotides line up with TRBD2. J gave up 2 bases and V 4 bases, and 14 bases lay outside the gene matches. Germline CDR1 and CDR2: SGHDN and FVKESK. CDR3 length: 17 amino acids. The CDR3 here is CASSPFLLSGVAYEQYF. CDR3 DNA: TGTGCCAGCAGCCCTTTTCTCCTGAGCGGGGTTGCCTACGAGCAGTACTTC. The full variable domain, in which reference TRBV14 and TRBJ2-7 provide the parts outside the CDR3, is EAGVTQFPSHSVIEKGQTVTLRCDPISGHDNLYWYRRVMGKEIKFLLHFVKESKQDESGMPNNRFLAERTGGTYSTLKVQPAELEDSGVYFCASSPFLLSGVAYEQYFGPGTRLTVT.

This chain joins TRBV6-4 and TRBJ2-3, with 7 bases identical to TRBD2. This CDR3 has 15 amino acids. Germline V gene sequence: CDR1 MRHNA, CDR2 SNTAGT. J lost 0 bases, V lost 3 bases, and 3 bases had no gene match. Here the CDR3 DNA reads TGTGCCAGCAGTGAAGGAGCGGGGAGCACAGATACGCAGTATTTT. Translated, it gives CASSEGAGSTDTQYF.

This clone has only a few counts. The V gene is TRBV11-2, the J gene TRBJ1-2, with D perhaps TRBD1 (5 bases). V was clipped by 0 bases and J by 0 bases, with 11 bases between them. The CDR3 contains 16 residues. Germline CDR1 reads SGHAT; CDR2 reads FQNNGV. CDR3 nucleotide sequence: TGTGCCAGCAGCTTAGAGCGCAGGGCTGCTAACTATGGCTACACCTTC. Its protein is CASSLERRAANYGYTF. The full variable domain, completed using reference TRBV11-2 and TRBJ1-2, is EAGVAQSPRYKIIEKRQSVAFWCNPISGHATLYWYQQILGQGPKLLIQFQNNGVVDDSQLPKDRFSAERLKGVDSTLKIQPAKLEDSAVYLCASSLERRAANYGYTFGSGTRLTVV.

This rearrangement joins TRBV27 to TRBJ1-2, with D hard to call. Germline loops: CDR1 MNHEY, CDR2 SMNVEV (reference sequence). The germline V and J ends were trimmed by 0 bases and 4 bases, with 9 bases remaining between them. This CDR3 contains 14 residues. The CDR3 DNA follows: TGTGCCAGCAGTTTATCGCGCGACTTCTATGGCTACACCTTC. Translation gives CASSLSRDFYGYTF.

Worth noting for this clone: The sample has other DNA sequences that encode this CDR3 too. The gene calls are TRBV3-1 (or the pseudogene TRBV3-2) and TRBJ2-5, with unresolved D. This CDR3 is built from 12 residues. Trimming pared 1 base from V and 5 bases from J, leaving 5 bases between. Germline CDR1 and CDR2: LGHDT and YNNKEL (reference sequence). The CDR3 loop reads CASSQARETQYF. Written as DNA, the CDR3 is TGTGCCAGCAGCCAAGCTCGGGAGACCCAGTACTTC.

The V call is TRBV6-5, the J call TRBJ2-2; D ambiguous. Between the trimmed V and J ends, which lost 11 bases and 5 bases, there was a span of 12 bases. The CDR3 has 12 amino acids. From germline, CDR1 is MNHEY and CDR2 SVGAGI. CDR3 in amino acids: CALALYTGELFF. In nucleotides, the CDR3 is TGTGCCCTGGCCCTTTATACCGGGGAGCTGTTTTTT.

Remarks on this clone: This CDR3 is also generated by other DNA sequences in the sample. The chain has TRBV5-1 and TRBJ2-7; 7 bases line up with TRBD1. Unmatched junction bases numbered 3, after V lost 0 bases and J lost 3 bases. Germline V lookup: CDR1 SGHRS, CDR2 YFSETQ. The CDR3 is made up of 14 amino acids. In nucleotides, the CDR3 is TGCGCCAGCAGCTTGGGACAGGGAAGCTACGAGCAGTACTTC. This codes for CASSLGQGSYEQYF.

This rearrangement joins TRBV11-3 to TRBJ2-1; D gene unclear. From germline, CDR1 is SGHNT and CDR2 YENEEA. V was cut by 1 base and J by 5 bases, with 3 bases left in between. The CDR3 sequence is 12 residues long. The CDR3 loop is CASSLGHNEQFF. The CDR3 nucleotides are TGTGCCAGCAGCTTAGGGCACAATGAGCAGTTCTTC.

The V and J genes are TRBV20-1 and TRBJ1-5; 12 nucleotides match TRBD1. Losses at the gene ends were 3 bases for V and 8 bases for J; bases not matched to a gene: 8. CDR3 size: 15 residues. CDR1 and CDR2 (germline): DFQATT, SNEGSKA (reference sequence). CDR3 DNA: TGCAGTGCTAGTCGGGACAGGGGGCGTCAAGAGCCCCAGCATTTT. Residues: CSASRDRGRQEPQHF.

The chain uses TRBV29-1 and TRBJ2-2, with 9 bases identical to TRBD1. This CDR3 has 14 amino acids. The V and J ends lost 5 bases and 6 bases, in that order; junction bases with no gene match: 7. Germline assignment: CDR1 SQVTM and CDR2 ANQGSEA. CDR3 nucleotide sequence: TGCAGCGTTACAGGGGGCGCTGGACCCGGGGAGCTGTTTTTT. It specifies CSVTGGAGPGELFF.

The chain links TRBV7-8 to TRBJ2-2; 12 bases align to TRBD2. The germline V gene encodes CDR1 SGHVS and CDR2 FQNEAQ. V was clipped by 4 bases and J by 4 bases; unmatched bases: 7. CDR3 length: 17 residues. The CDR3 nucleotides read TGTGCCAGCAGCTCACCCACTAGCGGGAGGCGCACCGGGGAGCTGTTTTTT. Translated, it gives CASSSPTSGRRTGELFF.

This clone was found a few times. This rearrangement joins TRBV10-1 to TRBJ2-5; 10 bases map to TRBD2. Trimming cost V 7 bases and J 5 bases; bases outside gene matches: 13. The CDR3 length is 16 residues. Germline CDR1 is WNHNN and CDR2 is SYGVQD (reference sequence). The CDR3 bases are TGCGCCAGCAAACCAGGGTCAGCGGGAGGGTCGGAGACCCAGTACTTC. Translated: CASKPGSAGGSETQYF.

The rearrangement links TRBV9 to TRBJ1-5; D uncertain. The V gene's germline CDR1 is SGDLS and CDR2 YYNGEE. The CDR3 loop spans 15 amino acids. V dropped 0 bases and J dropped 0 bases, with 7 bases sitting between them. CDR3 coding DNA: TGTGCCAGCAGCGTAGGAGCGAATAGCAATCAGCCCCAGCATTTT. The encoded protein is CASSVGANSNQPQHF. The full variable domain, rest sourced from reference TRBV9 and TRBJ1-5, is DSGVTQTPKHLITATGQRVTLRCSPRSGDLSVYWYQQSLDQGLQFLIQYYNGEERAKGNILERFSAQQFPDLHSELNLSSLELGDSALYFCASSVGANSNQPQHFGDGTRLSIL.

The chain recombines TRBV7-9 with TRBJ2-3, with D possibly being TRBD2 (5 bases). Trimming removed 2 bases at V and 2 bases at J, with 8 bases between. The CDR3 sequence is 14 residues long. Germline V gene lookup returns CDR1 SEHNR and CDR2 FQNEAQ (reference sequence). CDR3 coding DNA: TGTGCCAGCAGCTTATGGCGGGTCACAGATACGCAGTATTTT. Translated, it gives CASSLWRVTDTQYF.